Below, 6 T cell receptor beta chains from the same sample are listed, as sequenced in a study of pediatric ulcerative colitis. TCRdb keeps only in-frame clones here, not all; method: immunoSEQ multiplex PCR. The data contain roughly 64,000 clones, 86% of them singletons. The sequencing input was blood. These receptors were taken from a boy aged 5-17 years with severe ulcerative colitis.

The chain uses TRBV11-2 and TRBJ1-2; tentatively, D is TRBD1 (5 bases). Germline CDR1 is SGHAT and CDR2 is FQNNGV. The CDR3 is made up of 14 amino acids. Between the trimmed V and J ends, which lost 1 base and 4 bases, there was a span of 10 bases. The CDR3 here is CASSLGTGAYGYTF. As DNA, the CDR3 is TGTGCCAGCAGCTTAGGGACTGGGGCCTATGGCTACACCTTC.

Here the CDR3 reads CAISGQVNTEAFF. CDR3 DNA sequence: TGTGCCATCAGTGGACAGGTGAACACTGAAGCTTTCTTT. The rearrangement links TRBV10-3 to TRBJ1-1; tentative D call: TRBD1 (6 bases). Germline V gene sequence: CDR1 ENHRY, CDR2 SYGVKD. CDR3 size: 13 residues. V shed 4 bases and J shed 0 bases, with 6 bases lying between them.

This chain joins TRBV7-2 and TRBJ1-3, with 8 bases aligning to TRBD1. Germline V CDR1 and CDR2: SGHTA, FQGNSA. The CDR3 extends over 16 amino acids. The V and J ends lost 2 bases and 8 bases, in that order; junction bases with no gene match: 11. The CDR3 nucleotides are TGTGCCAGCAGCTTATTTGACAGGGGAGGATTTGACACCATATATTTT. Its protein is CASSLFDRGGFDTIYF.

The V call is TRBV5-6, the J call TRBJ2-4; D not resolved. Looked up from germline, CDR1 is SGHDT and CDR2 is YYEEEE. V was shortened by 2 bases and J by 0 bases, with 3 bases between the two germline ends. The CDR3 covers 13 residues. CDR3 bases: TGTGCCAGCAGCTTCTTAGCCAAAAACATTCAGTACTTC. This gives the protein CASSFLAKNIQYF.

The J gene is TRBJ1-2, the V gene TRBV4-1; 7 positions match TRBD1. The length of the CDR3 is 18 residues. Per germline, CDR1 MGHRA and CDR2 YSYEKL. Trimming at V came to 0 bases and at J to 7 bases, leaving 17 bases not matched to a gene. CDR3 amino acids: CASSQEMEGLQGKGGYTF. The DNA of the CDR3 is TGCGCCAGCAGCCAAGAGATGGAGGGACTACAGGGGAAGGGTGGCTACACCTTC.

The gene calls are TRBV29-1 and TRBJ2-7; D is perhaps TRBD2 (5 bases). CDR3 length: 17 amino acids. V dropped 2 bases and J dropped 5 bases, with 25 bases sitting between them. From germline, CDR1 is SQVTM and CDR2 ANQGSEA. CDR3 DNA sequence: TGCAGCGTTGAATTCGGAGAGGACTCCCAACACCACAACGAGCAGTACTTC. It encodes CSVEFGEDSQHHNEQYF.